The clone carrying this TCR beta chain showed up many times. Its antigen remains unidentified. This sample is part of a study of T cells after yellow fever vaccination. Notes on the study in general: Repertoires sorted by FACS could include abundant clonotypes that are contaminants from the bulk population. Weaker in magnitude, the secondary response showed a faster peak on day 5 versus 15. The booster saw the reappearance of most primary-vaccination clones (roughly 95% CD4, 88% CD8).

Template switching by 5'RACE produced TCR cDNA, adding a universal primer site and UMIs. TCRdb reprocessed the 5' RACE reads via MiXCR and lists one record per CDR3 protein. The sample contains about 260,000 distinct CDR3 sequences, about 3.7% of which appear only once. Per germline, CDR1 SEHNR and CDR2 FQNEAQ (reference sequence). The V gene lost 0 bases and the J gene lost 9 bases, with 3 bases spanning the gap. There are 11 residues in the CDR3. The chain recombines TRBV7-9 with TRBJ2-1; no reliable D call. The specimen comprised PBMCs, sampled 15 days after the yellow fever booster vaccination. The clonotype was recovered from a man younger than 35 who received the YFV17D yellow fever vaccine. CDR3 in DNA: TGTGCCAGCAGCTTAGCTCCTGAGCAGTTCTTC. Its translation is CASSLAPEQFF. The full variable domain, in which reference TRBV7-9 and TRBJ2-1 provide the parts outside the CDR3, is DTGVSQNPRHKITKRGQNVTFRCDPISEHNRLYWYRQTLGQGPEFLTYFQNEAQLEKSRLLSDRFSAERPKGSFSTLEIQRTEQGDSAMYLCASSLAPEQFFGPGTRLTVL.